This T cell receptor beta chain was retrieved from a study of CD8 T cells in ankylosing spondylitis. Study conclusions and caveats: A number of the motif variants had already been described in reactive arthritis synovial fluid and blood. Researchers reportedly found disease-linked clones significantly enriched in matched ankylosing spondylitis synovial fluid. As for the disease-linked clones, they showed a CD8+ phenotype and occurred at relatively low frequencies in peripheral blood. Ankylosing spondylitis blood seemed to carry a telltale TCR beta motif made of several highly homologous variants.

The CDR3 is made up of 15 amino acids. Germline CDR1 and CDR2: KGHSH and LQKENI. Between the trimmed V and J ends, which lost 2 bases and 2 bases, there was a span of 11 bases. Each CDR3 protein gets one entry after TCRdb re-called the 5' RACE reads with MiXCR. This repertoire shows 330,000 or so distinct CDR3 sequences, under 8.5% found once; its top ten account for less than 15%. This clonotype turned up a few times. Antigen unknown. The clonotype was recovered from a male donor with ankylosing spondylitis. The sequencing sample was made of blood, either unsorted or a sorted T cell fraction (not recorded which). The rearrangement joins TRBV18 to TRBJ2-3; D may be TRBD2 (5 bases). The CDR3 here is CASSPRRGITDTQYF. The DNA for the CDR3 is TGTGCCAGCTCACCAAGGCGAGGGATCACAGATACGCAGTATTTT.